This T cell receptor (beta chain) is from a study of shared clonotypes between healthy human individuals. Study background: Plates per donor: three CD4 naive, three CD4 memory, two CD8 naive, one CD8 memory. Study-wide points: Against clonotypes common to all four donors, non-shared ones had lower generation probabilities. The authors expected sequencing depth to affect clonotype sharing among donors.

About this clone: Its target is not known.

Some clones are missing from TCRdb's copy, which holds only in-frame ones; the method was immunoSEQ multiplex PCR. The table records approximately 2,000,000 clones, around 93% of them present only once. The CDR3 spans 15 residues. The V end lost 7 bases, the J end lost 4 bases, and 17 bases lay between the germline ends. Per germline, CDR1 MDHEN and CDR2 SYDVKM. The chain carries TRBV28 and TRBJ2-1; no reliable D call. The source material was naive CD4+ T cells from PBMCs. Described subset: CD45RA+ positively selected. This sequence was found in a man aged 18 to 29 in good health. Some clones in this sample may be carry-over from other donors' samples. CDR3 nucleotides: TGTGCCAGCAATGCTGTACCAATAATATACAATGAGCAGTTCTTC. This translates into CASNAVPIIYNEQFF.